This T cell receptor beta chain was observed in a study of T-cell memory formation after mild COVID-19. MiXCR was run by TCRdb on the 5' RACE reads, yielding one entry per CDR3 protein. This sample carries 150,000 to 200,000 distinct CDR3 sequences, 15% to 20% of them seen once, and the ten largest clones take roughly 2.1%. This clonotype has a handful of counts. The clonotype originates from an adult woman who had mild COVID-19 (a few samples of this study predate the infection). Cell type and time point are not known. The sequencing sample was made of PBMCs or a T cell subset sorted from them (not recorded which).

This chain's CDR3 is CASSVQGAVDTEAFF. In DNA form, the CDR3 reads TGTGCCAGCAGCGTACAGGGGGCGGTGGACACTGAAGCTTTCTTT. The chain joins TRBV3-1 to TRBJ1-1; 9 nucleotides align to TRBD1. Germline CDR1 LGHDT, CDR2 YNNKEL (reference sequence). The CDR3 spans 15 residues. V shed 5 bases, J shed 3 bases, and the junction held 7 bases outside the gene matches. Variable domain in full (rest from reference TRBV3-1 and TRBJ1-1): DTAVSQTPKYLVTQMGNDKSIKCEQNLGHDTMYWYKQDSKKFLKIMFSYNNKELIINETVPNRFSPKSPDKAHLNLHINSLELGDSAVYFCASSVQGAVDTEAFFGQGTRLTVV.